In its sample, the clone carrying this T cell receptor beta chain was seen a few times. The limits of the CDR3 on the DNA are not certain, so only TCRdb's listed CDR3 is given. These data come from a study of blood T cell repertoires in COVID-19. Study details: Sites in the United States, Italy and Spain provided acute and convalescent COVID-19 samples. T cells, B-cell-depleted T cells, or PBMCs supplied cDNA or gDNA.

Germline V gives CDR1 WSHSY, CDR2 SAAADI. 14 amino acids form the CDR3, both terminal residues included. In the original workflow: Amplifying reference gene primers gave estimates of nucleated cell counts. The repertoire was sequenced with immunoSEQ multiplex PCR; TCRdb's copy has only in-frame clones and lacks some. D and trimming come from the DNA, and the V and J calls and clone size come from that table. The repertoire holds 75,000 to 80,000 clones, 86% seen once, with roughly a sixth in the top ten. The clonotype was recovered from a human donor in a cohort sampled during active COVID-19. Sequencing was carried out using peripheral blood. V is TRBV10-2 and J is TRBJ2-7; TRBD1 is the table's D call, not checked against the DNA. The CDR3 sequence is CASSFGTGASHIYF.